The clone carrying this T cell receptor beta chain was counted a single time. Its antigen is as yet unknown. The data derive from a study of regulatory dendritic cells for organ transplantation. Study findings and constraints: Considerable individual heterogeneity was seen in alloreactive memory CD8+ T cells.

Measured with immunoSEQ multiplex PCR; TCRdb has only the in-frame clones, and not every one. The data show fewer than 40,000 clones, around nine tenths seen once. This CDR3 is built from 16 residues. Trimming removed 3 bases from V and 2 bases from J; junction bases left unmatched: 9. Germline loops: CDR1 MNHEY, CDR2 SMNVEV (reference sequence). The sequenced sample consisted of naive CD8+ T cells from blood. Subset noted: CD45RA+ naive T cells. The chain joins TRBV27 to TRBJ2-5, with TRBD2 matching over 7 bases. The receptor's source is a human donor in good health. In DNA, the CDR3 is TGTGCCAGCAGTTTGTGGCGGGGGACCCATCAAGAGACCCAGTACTTC. It yields the protein CASSLWRGTHQETQYF.